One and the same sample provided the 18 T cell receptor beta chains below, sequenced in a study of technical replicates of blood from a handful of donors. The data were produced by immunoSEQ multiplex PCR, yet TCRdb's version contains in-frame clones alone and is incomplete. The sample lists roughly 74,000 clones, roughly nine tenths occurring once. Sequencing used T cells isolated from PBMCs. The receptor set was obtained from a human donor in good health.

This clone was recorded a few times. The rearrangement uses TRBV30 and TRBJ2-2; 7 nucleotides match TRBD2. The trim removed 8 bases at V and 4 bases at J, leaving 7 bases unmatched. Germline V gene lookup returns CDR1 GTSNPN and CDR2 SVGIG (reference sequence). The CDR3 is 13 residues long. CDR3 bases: TGTGCCCAGGGAGGGAAAGGCACCGGGGAGCTGTTTTTT. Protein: CAQGGKGTGELFF.

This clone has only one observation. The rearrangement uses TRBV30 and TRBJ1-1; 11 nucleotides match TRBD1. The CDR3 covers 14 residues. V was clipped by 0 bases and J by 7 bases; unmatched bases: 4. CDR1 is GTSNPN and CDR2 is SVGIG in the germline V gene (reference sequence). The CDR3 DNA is TGTGCCTGGAGTGTGGGGGGGACAGGGGGTGAAGCTTTCTTT. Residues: CAWSVGGTGGEAFF. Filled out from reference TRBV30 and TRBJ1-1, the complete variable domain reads SQTIHQWPATLVQPVGSPLSLECTVEGTSNPNLYWYRQAAGRGLQLLFYSVGIGQISSEVPQNLSASRPQDRQFILSSKKLLLSDSGFYLCAWSVGGTGGEAFFGQGTRLTVV.

The CDR3 protein is CASSQAGTGTYEQYF. The CDR3 nucleotides are TGCGCCAGCAGCCAGGCCGGGACAGGGACCTACGAGCAGTACTTC. The rearrangement joins TRBV5-1 to TRBJ2-7; 9 bases match TRBD1. Germline V lookup: CDR1 SGHRS, CDR2 YFSETQ. The V and J ends lost 4 bases and 2 bases, in that order; junction bases with no gene match: 7. The CDR3 is made up of 15 amino acids. Supplemented by reference TRBV5-1 and TRBJ2-7, the full variable domain reads KAGVTQTPRYLIKTRGQQVTLSCSPISGHRSVSWYQQTPGQGLQFLFEYFSETQRNKGNFPGRFSGRQFSNSRSEMNVSTLELGDSALYLCASSQAGTGTYEQYFGPGTRLTVT.

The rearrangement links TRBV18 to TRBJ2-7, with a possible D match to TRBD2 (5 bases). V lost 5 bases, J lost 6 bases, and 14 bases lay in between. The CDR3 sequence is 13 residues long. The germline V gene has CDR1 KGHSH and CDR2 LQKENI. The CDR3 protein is CASSSPSSIEQYF. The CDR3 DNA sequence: TGTGCCAGCTCAAGTCCTAGCTCAATCGAGCAGTACTTC.

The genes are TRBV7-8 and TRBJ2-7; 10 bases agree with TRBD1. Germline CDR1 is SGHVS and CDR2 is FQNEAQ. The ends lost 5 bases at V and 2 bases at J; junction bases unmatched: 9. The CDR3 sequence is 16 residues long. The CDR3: CASSNYRQGAPYEQYF. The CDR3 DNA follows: TGTGCCAGCAGCAACTATCGACAGGGGGCGCCCTACGAGCAGTACTTC.

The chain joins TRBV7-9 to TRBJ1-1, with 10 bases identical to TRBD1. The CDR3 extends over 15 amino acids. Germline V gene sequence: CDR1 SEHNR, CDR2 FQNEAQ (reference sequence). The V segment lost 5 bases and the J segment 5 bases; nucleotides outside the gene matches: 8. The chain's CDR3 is CASSLNRDRGTEAFF. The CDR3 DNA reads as TGTGCCAGCAGCCTTAACCGGGACAGGGGAACTGAAGCTTTCTTT.

CDR3 region: CASSEELSRQGLYEQYF. CDR3 DNA: TGTGCCAGCAGTGAAGAACTGAGTAGACAGGGGTTGTACGAGCAGTACTTC. This chain uses TRBV6-1 with TRBJ2-7, with 8 nucleotides matching TRBD1. The V and J ends lost 1 base and 4 bases, in that order; junction bases with no gene match: 12. Germline V gives CDR1 MNHNS, CDR2 SASEGT. The CDR3 spans 17 residues.

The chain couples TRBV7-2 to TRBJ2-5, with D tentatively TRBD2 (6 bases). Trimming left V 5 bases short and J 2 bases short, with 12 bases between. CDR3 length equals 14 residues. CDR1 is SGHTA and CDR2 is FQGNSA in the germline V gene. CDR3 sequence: CASSGVAAQETQYF. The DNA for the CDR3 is TGTGCCAGCAGCGGTGTAGCGGCTCAAGAGACCCAGTACTTC.

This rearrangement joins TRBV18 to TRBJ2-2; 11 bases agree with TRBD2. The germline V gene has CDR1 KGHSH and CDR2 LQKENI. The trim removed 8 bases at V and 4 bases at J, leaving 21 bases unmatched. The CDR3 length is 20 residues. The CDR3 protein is CASTPLAGAPNSRRTGELFF. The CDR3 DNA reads TGTGCCAGCACCCCACTAGCGGGAGCGCCAAACTCCCGTCGCACCGGGGAGCTGTTTTTT.

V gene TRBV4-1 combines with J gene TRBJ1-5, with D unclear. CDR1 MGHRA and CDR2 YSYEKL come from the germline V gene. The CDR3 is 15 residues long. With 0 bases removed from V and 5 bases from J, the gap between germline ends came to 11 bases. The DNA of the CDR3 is TGCGCCAGCAGCCAAGATGAACAGATTTATCAGCCCCAGCATTTT. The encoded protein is CASSQDEQIYQPQHF.

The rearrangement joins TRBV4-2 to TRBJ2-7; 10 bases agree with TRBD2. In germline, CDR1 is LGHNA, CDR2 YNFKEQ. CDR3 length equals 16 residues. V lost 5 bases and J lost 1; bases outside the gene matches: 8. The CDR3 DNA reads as TGTGCCAGCAGCACAGCCTCTAGCGGGAGTTCCTACGAGCAGTACTTC. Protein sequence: CASSTASSGSSYEQYF.

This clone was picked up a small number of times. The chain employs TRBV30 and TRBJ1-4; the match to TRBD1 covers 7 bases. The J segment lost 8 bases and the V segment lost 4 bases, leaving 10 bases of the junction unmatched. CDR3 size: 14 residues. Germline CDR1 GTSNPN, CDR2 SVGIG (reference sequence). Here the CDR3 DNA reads TGTGCCTGGACCCTAAACAGGGGCGGGGAAAAACTGTTTTTT. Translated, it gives CAWTLNRGGEKLFF.

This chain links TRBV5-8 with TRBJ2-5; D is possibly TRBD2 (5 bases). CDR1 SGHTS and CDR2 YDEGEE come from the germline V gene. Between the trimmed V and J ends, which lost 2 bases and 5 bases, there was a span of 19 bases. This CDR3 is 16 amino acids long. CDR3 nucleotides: TGTGCCAGCAGCTTCATGGGAGAGGGAGTTGAGGAGACCCAGTACTTC. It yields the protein CASSFMGEGVEETQYF. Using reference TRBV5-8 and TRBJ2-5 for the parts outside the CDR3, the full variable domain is EAGVTQSPTHLIKTRGQQATLRCSPISGHTSVYWYQQALGLGLQFLLWYDEGEERNRGNFPPRFSGRQFPNYSSELNVNALELEDSALYLCASSFMGEGVEETQYFGPGTRLLVL.

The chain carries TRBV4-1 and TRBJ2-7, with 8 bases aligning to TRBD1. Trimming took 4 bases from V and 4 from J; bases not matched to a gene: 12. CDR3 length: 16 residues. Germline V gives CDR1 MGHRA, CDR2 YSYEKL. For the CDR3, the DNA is TGCGCCAGCAGCCCGGGTGGGACAGGCGGTTCATACGAGCAGTACTTC. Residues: CASSPGGTGGSYEQYF.

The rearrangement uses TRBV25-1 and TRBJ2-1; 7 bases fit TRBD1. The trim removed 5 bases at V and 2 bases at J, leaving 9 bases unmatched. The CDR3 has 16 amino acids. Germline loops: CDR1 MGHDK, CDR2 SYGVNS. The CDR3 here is CASSNSGQGAYNEQFF. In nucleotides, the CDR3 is TGTGCCAGCAGTAATAGTGGCCAGGGGGCCTACAATGAGCAGTTCTTC.

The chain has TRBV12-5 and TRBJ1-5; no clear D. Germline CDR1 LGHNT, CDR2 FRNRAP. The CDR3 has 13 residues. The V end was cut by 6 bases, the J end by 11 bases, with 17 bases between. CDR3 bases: TGTGCTAGTGGGGAGAGCGGCCACAAAACCCAGCATTTT. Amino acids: CASGESGHKTQHF.

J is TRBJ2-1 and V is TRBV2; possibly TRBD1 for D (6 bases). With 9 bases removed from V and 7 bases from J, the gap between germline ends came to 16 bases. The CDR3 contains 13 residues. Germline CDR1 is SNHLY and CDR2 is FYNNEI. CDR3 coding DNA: TGTGCCAGTTCAGGGGTGGTCTTAAATGAGCAGTTCTTC. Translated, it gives CASSGVVLNEQFF.

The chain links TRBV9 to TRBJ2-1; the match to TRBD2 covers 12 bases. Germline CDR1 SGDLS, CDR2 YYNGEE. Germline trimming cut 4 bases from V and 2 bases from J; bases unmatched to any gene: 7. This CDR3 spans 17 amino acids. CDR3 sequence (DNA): TGTGCCAGCAGCCCTGGGACTAGCGGGTATCCCTACAATGAGCAGTTCTTC. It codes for CASSPGTSGYPYNEQFF. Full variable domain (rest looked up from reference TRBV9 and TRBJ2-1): DSGVTQTPKHLITATGQRVTLRCSPRSGDLSVYWYQQSLDQGLQFLIQYYNGEERAKGNILERFSAQQFPDLHSELNLSSLELGDSALYFCASSPGTSGYPYNEQFFGPGTRLTVL.